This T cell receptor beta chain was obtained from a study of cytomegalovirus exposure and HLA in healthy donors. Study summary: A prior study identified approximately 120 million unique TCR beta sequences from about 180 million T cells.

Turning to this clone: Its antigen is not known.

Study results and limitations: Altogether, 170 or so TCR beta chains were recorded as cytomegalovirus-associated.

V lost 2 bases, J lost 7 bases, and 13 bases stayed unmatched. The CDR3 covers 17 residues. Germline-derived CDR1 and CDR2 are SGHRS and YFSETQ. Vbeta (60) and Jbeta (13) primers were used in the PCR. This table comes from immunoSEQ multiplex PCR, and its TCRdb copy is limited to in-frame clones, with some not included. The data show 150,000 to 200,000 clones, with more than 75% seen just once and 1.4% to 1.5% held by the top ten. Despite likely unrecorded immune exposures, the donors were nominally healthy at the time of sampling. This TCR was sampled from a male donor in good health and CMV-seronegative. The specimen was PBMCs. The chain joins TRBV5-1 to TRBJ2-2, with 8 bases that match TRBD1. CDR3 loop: CASSLGQRTGRVGELFF. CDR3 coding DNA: TGCGCCAGCAGCTTAGGACAACGGACAGGGAGAGTCGGGGAGCTGTTTTTT.